These 9 T cell receptor beta chains were sequenced from one sample in a study of technical replicates of blood from a few donors. Some clones are missing from TCRdb's copy, which holds only in-frame ones; the method was immunoSEQ multiplex PCR. The sample consists of tens of thousands of clones, roughly 94% of them appearing once. The sample taken for sequencing was T cells isolated from PBMCs. The receptors shown here come from a human donor in good health.

This clone has just a few counts. V gene TRBV7-8 combines with J gene TRBJ2-7; TRBD2 matches at 12 bases. The CDR3 totals 14 residues. In germline, CDR1 is SGHVS, CDR2 FQNEAQ. V gave up 3 bases and J gave up 6 bases; unmatched junction bases: 3. In DNA form, the CDR3 reads TGTGCCAGCAGCTTGGCGGGACTAGCGGGCGAGCAGTACTTC. As protein: CASSLAGLAGEQYF. The variable domain in full, with the rest retrieved from reference TRBV7-8 and TRBJ2-7, is GAGVSQSPRYKVAKRGQDVALRCDPISGHVSLFWYQQALGQGPEFLTYFQNEAQLDKSGLPSDRFFAERPEGSVSTLKIQRTQQEDSAVYLCASSLAGLAGEQYFGPGTRLTVT.

This clone has a single count. The V gene is TRBV28, the J gene TRBJ2-1, with 10 nucleotides matching TRBD2. Germline values: CDR1 MDHEN, CDR2 SYDVKM. The trim removed 5 bases at V and 9 bases at J, leaving 10 bases unmatched. The CDR3 sequence is 15 residues long. The CDR3 sequence is CASSLTAGGFGEQFF. CDR3 DNA sequence: TGTGCCAGCAGTCTGACAGCGGGAGGGTTTGGTGAGCAGTTCTTC.

The chain's CDR3 is CASSPGQGRESPDTQYF. CDR3 DNA: TGTGCCAGCAGCCCGGGACAGGGCCGGGAGTCCCCAGATACGCAGTATTTT. This chain joins TRBV7-2 and TRBJ2-3; 9 bases are a match to TRBD1. V gave up 5 bases and J gave up 4 bases; unmatched junction bases: 13. Germline values: CDR1 SGHTA, CDR2 FQGNSA. The CDR3 is 17 amino acids.

This chain connects TRBV10-1 to TRBJ2-7, with TRBD2 matching 16 bases. V trimming: 3 bases; J trimming: 6 bases; junction bases outside the gene matches: 14. The CDR3 consists of 19 residues. CDR1 and CDR2 (germline): WNHNN, SYGVQD (reference sequence). The CDR3 bases are TGCGCCAGCAGTGACCCTGGACGGGGACTAGCGGGAGGGCCAGGCGAGCAGTACTTC. Its protein product is CASSDPGRGLAGGPGEQYF.

The CDR3 reads CASSLLGEGESYNEQFF. Here the CDR3 DNA reads TGTGCCAGCAGTTTATTGGGGGAGGGCGAGTCCTACAATGAGCAGTTCTTC. The rearrangement links TRBV28 to TRBJ2-1; 7 nucleotides match TRBD2. The germline V gene encodes CDR1 MDHEN and CDR2 SYDVKM. With 1 base clipped from V and 1 base from J, the junction kept 7 bases outside the gene matches. This CDR3 is built from 17 residues. Together with reference TRBV28 and TRBJ2-1, the CDR3 gives the full variable domain: DVKVTQSSRYLVKRTGEKVFLECVQDMDHENMFWYRQDPGLGLRLIYFSYDVKMKEKGDIPEGYSVSREKKERFSLILESASTNQTSMYLCASSLLGEGESYNEQFFGPGTRLTVL.

This clone was recorded only once. The J gene is TRBJ2-7, the V gene TRBV2; 7 bases align to TRBD1. Germline V gene sequence: CDR1 SNHLY, CDR2 FYNNEI. V trimming: 5 bases; J trimming: 2 bases; junction bases outside the gene matches: 3. This CDR3 has 13 amino acids. CDR3 region: CASSRDSAYEQYF. The CDR3 DNA reads TGTGCCAGCAGTAGGGACAGTGCCTACGAGCAGTACTTC.

The chain recombines TRBV7-3 with TRBJ2-1, with 7 bases identical to TRBD2. Germline CDR1 is SGHTA and CDR2 is FQGTGA. With 2 bases clipped from V and 8 bases from J, the junction kept 3 bases outside the gene matches. CDR3 length equals 13 residues. In nucleotides, the CDR3 is TGTGCCAGCAGCTTAGGACTAGACCATGAGCAGTTCTTC. This gives the protein CASSLGLDHEQFF.

V is TRBV7-9 and J is TRBJ2-5, with 8 bases identical to TRBD1. The CDR3 contains 14 residues. Trimming at V came to 3 bases and at J to 5 bases, leaving 5 bases not matched to a gene. CDR1 is SEHNR and CDR2 is FQNEAQ in the germline V gene (reference sequence). CDR3 residues: CASSFHTGGETQYF. As DNA, the CDR3 is TGTGCCAGCAGCTTTCATACAGGGGGGGAGACCCAGTACTTC.

This chain uses TRBV27 with TRBJ2-7, with 11 bases aligning to TRBD1. Germline values: CDR1 MNHEY, CDR2 SMNVEV (reference sequence). This CDR3 has 15 amino acids. With V trimmed by 4 bases and J by 6 bases, 8 bases remained unmatched. In DNA form, the CDR3 reads TGTGCCAGCAGTTCGGGACAGGGGGTAGTCCTCGAGCAGTACTTC. Its protein is CASSSGQGVVLEQYF.